The T cell receptor (beta chain) under discussion was sequenced for a study of T and B cells in COVID-19 patients (dated by TCRdb to about 2020). Turning to the overall study: In this study, adaptive immunity was profiled in COVID-19 patients who either had active infection or had recovered, using TRB and IGH repertoire sequencing of peripheral blood. Up to about 9 follow-up blood samples were collected per patient, with some samples spanning different disease stages in the same individual. Of the roughly 22 patients in the active-infection cohort, 12 were critically ill and needed mechanical ventilation or ECMO. The recovered cohort had a median age of about 34 years, compared with approximately 67 years in the active-infection cohort. In the active-infection cohort, nine tenths of the roughly 20 patients had comorbidities linked to unfavorable COVID-19 outcome. Because samples were available both during active disease and after recovery, a couple of patients were counted in both the recovered and the active cohorts. The repository of TCR and BCR sequences included about 69 time points from 30 to 45 patients, and more than 8.3 million TCR sequences were analysed. An age-matched reference group of roughly 38 healthy donors negative for COVID-19 antibodies served as the comparison for repertoire analyses. A recovered cohort comprised some 19 patients contributing about 22 samples, mostly after mild to moderate COVID-19 managed as outpatients. The investigation overall reported the following: TRBV/TRBJ gene usage was reported as strongly skewed in patients with COVID-19. It was stated that prospective validation of the reported TCR clusters was required before the clusters could be put to clinical use. During active COVID-19 the TRB repertoires were highly clonal, but at recovery diversity and richness rose above the levels seen in healthy donors. Specific T cell subsets (CD4+/Treg/CD8+) and sorted SARS-CoV-2-responsive or tetramer+ T cells had not yet been sequenced, and these experiments were ongoing. A total of 2,000 to 2,500 TCR clusters were exclusive to the recovered cohort, and 25 to 35 of those clusters were low-pGen clusters. Few blood samples were available from mildly ill patients while symptoms were present or from severe cases at early time points. The size of the cohort was considered insufficient for assessing HLA contributions to COVID-19 susceptibility or severity.

Including cysteine and phenylalanine, the CDR3 has 12 amino acids. The read is trimmed to its CDR3 DNA, 36 bases read in frame from base 1. CDR1 GTSNPN and CDR2 SVGIG are derived from the germline V gene (reference sequence). V gives up 7 bases and J gives up 10 bases, and the segment between their germline ends measures 17 bases. Genomic DNA extracted from blood, in amounts of about 220-500 ng, served as the starting material for amplifying TRB repertoires. In this sample, this clonotype turned up a few times. No antigen is known for it. No clone much larger than this one lies a single base away; base qualities are absent. The reads were generated on an Illumina MiSeq. Multiplex PCR with BIOMED2 TRB-A/B primer pools was used to amplify TRB rearrangements. Two consecutive PCRs added Illumina-compatible adapters and 7-nucleotide sample barcodes to the amplicons. All library PCRs used Phusion HS II polymerase. Amplicons were purified from gel with the NucleoSpin Gel and PCR Clean-up kit, quantified on Qubit, and pooled at 4 to 5 nM. Amplicon pool quality was checked on an Agilent 2100 Bioanalyzer before Illumina next-generation sequencing. The study's processing was this. Annotation of TRB rearrangements was done in MiXCR 3.0.8 with the default MiXCR reference library. Non-productive reads and sequences with fewer than 2 reads were excluded, and each unique CDR3 nucleotide sequence counted as one clone. Clonality, diversity, richness and V-J gene usage were computed in R 3.5.1. GLIPH2 was used for TCR clustering by CDR3 similarity, and generation probabilities were calculated by OLGA. Only GLIPH2 clusters with at least four unique TCR clonotypes present in at least three individuals were retained. TCRdb took the public reads, trimmed them with fastp at Q25, ran MiXCR for clone calling and kept in-frame beta chains. Rows with one shared CDR3 protein collapse into an entry with the most common genes and DNA. TCRdb, not the original authors, processed these V and J calls. The sample yields over 6,000 distinct CDR3 sequences; about 33% were counted once. Approximately 61% of the sample belongs to the ten largest clones.

The clonotype originates from a human donor with active COVID-19. Specimen: blood. Recombination connected TRBV30 to TRBJ2-1; TRBD2 is perhaps the D gene, given 6 matching bases. The CDR3 reads as follows: CAFTRGWGEQFF. The sequenced DNA is TGTGCCTTTACCCGGGGGTGGGGCGAGCAGTTCTTC. With all but the CDR3 taken from the reference TRBV30 and TRBJ2-1 genes, the full variable domain is: SQTIHQWPATLVQPVGSPLSLECTVEGTSNPNLYWYRQAAGRGLQLLFYSVGIGQISSEVPQNLSASRPQDRQFILSSKKLLLSDSGFYLCAFTRGWGEQFFGPGTRLTVL.